A selection of T cell receptor beta chains follows, all from one sample in a study of cytomegalovirus exposure and HLA in healthy donors. The method was immunoSEQ multiplex PCR; TCRdb's version includes in-frame clones alone and lacks a portion of them. The data contain approximately 100,000 clones, 79% of them singletons. The material sequenced was PBMCs. These receptors all stem from a female donor in good health and CMV-seropositive. Each CDR3 is given with its conserved first and last residue. The order of the fields is CDR3 length, V gene, clone size, D gene, J gene, CDR3 protein, CDR3 DNA. A D gene is named only where the DNA matches it firmly. Clone size is given for some rows only: seen once, a few or many times, or a class if the clone is expanded.

length: 16
V: TRBV4-1
size: .
D: .
J: TRBJ1-4
CDR3: CASSQGPGQGGEKLFF
DNA: TGCGCCAGCAGCCAAGGGCCCGGGCAGGGAGGCGAAAAACTGTTTTTT

length: 14
V: TRBV4-3
size: .
D: TRBD2
J: TRBJ2-2
CDR3: CASSREGSGGELFF
DNA: TGCGCCAGCAGCAGGGAGGGGTCGGGCGGGGAGCTGTTTTTT

length: 14
V: TRBV12-5
size: .
D: .
J: TRBJ1-5
CDR3: CASGKGDSNQPQHF
DNA: TGTGCTAGTGGTAAGGGGGATAGCAATCAGCCCCAGCATTTT

length: 17
V: TRBV9
size: .
D: .
J: TRBJ1-1
CDR3: CASSGGPGGERATEAFF
DNA: TGTGCCAGCAGCGGAGGCCCGGGGGGGGAACGAGCCACTGAAGCTTTCTTT

length: 16
V: TRBV4-1
size: .
D: TRBD1
J: TRBJ2-5
CDR3: CASSRLSDRGRETQYF
DNA: TGCGCCAGCAGCCGCCTCTCAGACAGGGGACGGGAGACCCAGTACTTC

length: 15
V: TRBV5-1
size: .
D: TRBD2
J: TRBJ2-7
CDR3: CASSLESGRLGEQYF
DNA: TGCGCCAGCAGCCTTGAAAGCGGGAGACTCGGCGAGCAGTACTTC

length: 15
V: TRBV7-2
size: .
D: .
J: TRBJ1-1
CDR3: CASSAAGTWNTEAFF
DNA: TGTGCCAGCAGCGCCGCCGGGACATGGAACACTGAAGCTTTCTTT

length: 20
V: TRBV5-1
size: .
D: TRBD1
J: TRBJ2-6
CDR3: CASSPVGMTGDFSGANVLTF
DNA: TGCGCCAGCAGCCCCGTAGGGATGACAGGGGATTTCTCTGGGGCCAACGTCCTGACTTTC

length: 14
V: TRBV29-1
size: .
D: .
J: TRBJ1-5
CDR3: CSVAGPGGNQPQHF
DNA: TGCAGCGTTGCCGGTCCGGGAGGCAATCAGCCCCAGCATTTT

length: 16
V: TRBV5-1
size: once
D: TRBD2
J: TRBJ2-5
CDR3: CASSSRLAAPQETQYF
DNA: TGCGCCAGCAGCTCACGTCTAGCGGCTCCCCAAGAGACCCAGTACTTC

length: 18
V: TRBV10-3
size: .
D: TRBD2
J: TRBJ2-7
CDR3: CAIKQGLAGGLSSYEQYF
DNA: TGTGCCATCAAGCAGGGACTAGCGGGGGGCCTAAGCTCCTACGAGCAGTACTTC

length: 13
V: TRBV6-5
size: .
D: .
J: TRBJ1-1
CDR3: CASSLGGYAEAFF
DNA: TGTGCCAGCAGCCTAGGGGGTTACGCTGAAGCTTTCTTT

length: 17
V: TRBV7-2
size: .
D: .
J: TRBJ2-7
CDR3: CASSRTKGGGVSYEQYF
DNA: TGTGCCAGCAGCCGCACGAAAGGAGGGGGGGTCTCCTACGAGCAGTACTTC

length: 15
V: TRBV7-6
size: .
D: .
J: TRBJ1-1
CDR3: CASSARAGMNTEAFF
DNA: TGTGCCAGCAGCGCCCGGGCGGGGATGAACACTGAAGCTTTCTTT

length: 12
V: TRBV19
size: once
D: TRBD1
J: TRBJ2-5
CDR3: CASSSGGETQYF
DNA: TGTGCCAGTAGTTCAGGGGGAGAGACCCAGTACTTC

length: 14
V: TRBV6-4
size: once
D: TRBD2
J: TRBJ2-3
CDR3: CASSGLAGEDTQYF
DNA: TGTGCCAGCAGTGGTCTAGCGGGGGAAGATACGCAGTATTTT

length: 15
V: TRBV4-2
size: .
D: TRBD1
J: TRBJ1-5
CDR3: CASSNGDRDNQPQHF
DNA: TGTGCCAGCAGCAACGGGGACAGGGACAATCAGCCCCAGCATTTT

length: 16
V: TRBV27
size: .
D: TRBD1
J: TRBJ1-2
CDR3: CASSRGTGGLAYGYTF
DNA: TGTGCCAGCAGTAGGGGGACAGGGGGCTTAGCCTATGGCTACACCTTC

length: 13
V: TRBV6-6
size: .
D: .
J: TRBJ1-2
CDR3: CASSYSGDYGYTF
DNA: TGTGCCAGCAGTTACTCCGGGGACTATGGCTACACCTTC

length: 13
V: TRBV6-1
size: .
D: TRBD1
J: TRBJ2-7
CDR3: CASNRDSSYEQYF
DNA: TGTGCCAGCAATCGGGACAGTTCCTACGAGCAGTACTTC

length: 15
V: TRBV6-1
size: .
D: .
J: TRBJ1-5
CDR3: CASSDRREGNQPQHF
DNA: TGTGCCAGCAGTGACCGGAGGGAAGGCAATCAGCCCCAGCATTTT

length: 15
V: TRBV6-1
size: once
D: .
J: TRBJ2-7
CDR3: CASRSTGTPGDEQYF
DNA: TGTGCCAGCAGATCAACCGGGACTCCTGGCGACGAGCAGTACTTC